The rows below give T cell receptor beta chains drawn from one sample of a study of blood T cell repertoires in COVID-19. Data came from immunoSEQ multiplex PCR; TCRdb stores just in-frame clones and leaves some out. The table records approximately 110,000 clones, around 85% of them present only once. The specimen sequenced was peripheral blood. The receptors originated from a human donor in a cohort sampled during active COVID-19. Both conserved end residues are part of each CDR3. A D gene is named only where the DNA matches it firmly. The size of a clone is reported for some rows only, either as once, few or many, or as a class for expanded clones.

D | size | J | length | V | DNA | CDR3
. | . | TRBJ1-6 | 13 | TRBV11-3 | TGTGCCAGCAGCCGTGTGGTCGGTTCACCCCTCCACTTT | CASSRVVGSPLHF
. | . | TRBJ2-1 | 14 | TRBV11-2 | TGTGCCAGCTCCCGGGGGAGCCTATACAATGAGCAGTTCTTC | CASSRGSLYNEQFF
. | once | TRBJ2-2 | 15 | TRBV6-5 | TGTGCCAGCAGTTACTCTGACCCTAGCACCGGGGAGCTGTTTTTT | CASSYSDPSTGELFF
TRBD1 | . | TRBJ1-5 | 15 | TRBV6-2/TRBV6-3 | TGTGCCAGCAGTTATCACCAGGGGGCCGGTCAGCCCCAGCATTTT | CASSYHQGAGQPQHF
. | . | TRBJ1-2 | 12 | TRBV3-1/TRBV3-2 | TGTGCCAGCAGCCATATTAACTATGGCTACACCTTC | CASSHINYGYTF
TRBD1 | . | TRBJ2-7 | 13 | TRBV11-2 | TGTGCCAGCAGCCCCGGGACAGCCTACGAGCAGTACTTC | CASSPGTAYEQYF
. | . | TRBJ1-4 | 16 | TRBV6-1 | TGTGCCAGCAGTCAAGCGGGGGCAGGGACTAATGAAAAACTGTTTTTT | CASSQAGAGTNEKLFF
. | . | TRBJ1-4 | 12 | TRBV12-5 | TGTGCTAGTGGCCCCAGGGTGGAAAAACTGTTTTTT | CASGPRVEKLFF
TRBD1 | . | TRBJ1-4 | 14 | TRBV7-2 | TGTGCCAGCAGCTCCGGGACAGGGGCTGAAAAACTGTTTTTT | CASSSGTGAEKLFF
. | . | TRBJ1-2 | 13 | TRBV2 | TGTGCCAGCAGTGAAGTAGGCCCAGGCGGCTACACCTTC | CASSEVGPGGYTF
. | . | TRBJ2-7 | 13 | TRBV6-6 | TGTGCCAGCAGTTACGACAGGAGCTACGAGCAGTACTTC | CASSYDRSYEQYF
TRBD1 | few | TRBJ1-1 | 15 | TRBV10-1 | TGCGCCAGCAGTGAGTCTGTGGGACAGGGCACTGAAGCTTTCTTT | CASSESVGQGTEAFF
TRBD1 | . | TRBJ2-1 | 16 | TRBV29-1 | TGCAGCGTTGAGGGGGCCGGGACAGGCTCCTACAATGAGCAGTTCTTC | CSVEGAGTGSYNEQFF
. | . | TRBJ1-6 | 15 | TRBV4-3 | TGCGCCAGCAGCCAAGATTGGACAACGAGTTCACCCCTCCACTTT | CASSQDWTTSSPLHF
. | . | TRBJ2-1 | 13 | TRBV5-1 | TGCGCCAGCAGCTTGGATGGGCCAATGGGGCAGTTCTTC | CASSLDGPMGQFF
TRBD1 | . | TRBJ1-2 | 20 | TRBV5-4 | TGTGCCAGCAGCTTGGCCTTAGTAGGGGGCGGAAAGATTCTCGGCTATGGCTACACCTTC | CASSLALVGGGKILGYGYTF
TRBD2 | . | TRBJ2-3 | 16 | TRBV7-3 | TGTGCCAGCAGCGCACCGGGACTAGCGGGGGGAGGTACGCAGTATTTT | CASSAPGLAGGGTQYF
TRBD1 | . | TRBJ1-5 | 17 | TRBV19 | TGTGCCAGTAGACAAGGACAGGGAGGGAGGTTCCTTCAGCCCCAGCATTTT | CASRQGQGGRFLQPQHF
. | . | TRBJ1-6 | 16 | TRBV18 | TGTGCCAGCTCTCCTCGGCCCCCCGAGGGTAGTTCACCCCTCCACTTT | CASSPRPPEGSSPLHF
. | . | TRBJ1-1 | 12 | TRBV28 | TGTGCCACAGACAGGTCTAACACTGAAGCTTTCTTT | CATDRSNTEAFF
. | . | TRBJ1-2 | 13 | TRBV14 | TGTGCCAGCAGCCGCCGAGAGGGGGACGGCTACACCTTC | CASSRREGDGYTF
. | . | TRBJ1-4 | 13 | TRBV19 | TGTGCCAGTAGTATAGACAGAACCGAAAAACTGTTTTTT | CASSIDRTEKLFF
TRBD1 | . | TRBJ2-2 | 17 | TRBV11-3 | TGTGCCAGCAGCCCGGGTGACAGGGTGGTGTACACCGGGGAGCTGTTTTTT | CASSPGDRVVYTGELFF
. | once | TRBJ2-1 | 13 | TRBV7-2 | TGTGCTACAAAACCCCGCTCCTACAATGAGCAGTTCTTC | CATKPRSYNEQFF
. | . | TRBJ1-6 | 14 | TRBV7-2 | TGTGCCAGCAGCCAAGTGGACAGTCGTTCACCCCTCCACTTT | CASSQVDSRSPLHF
. | once | TRBJ1-1 | 14 | TRBV28 | TGTGCCAGCAGCCGAGGGGCGGGGAGCACTGAAGCTTTCTTT | CASSRGAGSTEAFF
TRBD1 | . | TRBJ1-6 | 13 | TRBV6-4 | TGTGCCAGCAGTACCAGGACAGGGTCCTCCCTCCACTTT | CASSTRTGSSLHF
. | few | TRBJ1-3 | 13 | TRBV7-3 | TGTGCCAGCAGCTTCGGTCCCGGAAACACCATATATTTT | CASSFGPGNTIYF
TRBD1 | . | TRBJ1-5 | 15 | TRBV24-1 | TGTGCCACCAGTGGGGGACAGGGGGGCAATCAGCCCCAGCATTTT | CATSGGQGGNQPQHF
TRBD1 | few | TRBJ1-5 | 15 | TRBV15 | TGTGCCACCAGCAGATTCAGGGGGAATGATCAGCCCCAGCATTTT | CATSRFRGNDQPQHF
TRBD1 | . | TRBJ1-1 | 16 | TRBV19 | TGTGCCAGTAGTATGGTGACAGGGGGCAGACACACTGAAGCTTTCTTT | CASSMVTGGRHTEAFF